This TCR beta chain came from a study of identical twins. This clonotype was recorded a few times. Each CDR3 protein is one row after TCRdb ran MiXCR on the 5' RACE reads. Here the sample spans 700,000 to 950,000 distinct CDR3 sequences, 10% to 15% being singletons. The CDR3 has 17 amino acids. V dropped 6 bases and J dropped 3; count of bases not matched to a gene: 7. A further study also used this sample, focusing on yellow fever vaccine responses in identical twins.

The chain links TRBV12-3 or TRBV12-4 to TRBJ2-1; 14 bases are a match to TRBD2. The sample was PBMCs. This TCR was recovered from a woman between 18 and 30 years old in good health. The CDR3 nucleotides read TGTGCCAGCAGGGGACCCGGGACTAGCGGGGGCTACAATGAGCAGTTCTTC. It yields the protein CASRGPGTSGGYNEQFF.